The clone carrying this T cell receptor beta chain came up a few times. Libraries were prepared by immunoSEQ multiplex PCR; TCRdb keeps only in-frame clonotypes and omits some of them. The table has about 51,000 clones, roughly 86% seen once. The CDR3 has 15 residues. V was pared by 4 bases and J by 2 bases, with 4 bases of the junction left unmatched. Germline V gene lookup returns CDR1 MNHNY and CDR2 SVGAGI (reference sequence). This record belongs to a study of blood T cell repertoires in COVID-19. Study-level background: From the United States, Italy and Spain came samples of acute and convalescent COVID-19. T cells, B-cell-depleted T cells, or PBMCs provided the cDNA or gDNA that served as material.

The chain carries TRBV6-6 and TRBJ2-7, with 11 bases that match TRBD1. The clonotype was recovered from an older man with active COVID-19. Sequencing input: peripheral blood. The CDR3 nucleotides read TGTGCCAGCAGTTCCCCGGGACAGGGGGCCTACGAGCAGTACTTC. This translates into CASSSPGQGAYEQYF.